Shown below are 12 T cell receptor beta chains from a single sample sequenced in a study of shared clonotypes between healthy human individuals. Method: immunoSEQ multiplex PCR; TCRdb's copy keeps in-frame clones and lacks some. The data show roughly 1,500,000 clones, 95% to 99% seen once. What was sequenced was naive CD4+ T cells sorted from blood. Documented subset: CD45RA+ positively selected. The receptors derive from a man between 25 and 39 years old in good health.

The chain uses TRBV7-9 and TRBJ2-5; 9 positions match TRBD2. With 5 bases clipped from V and 2 bases from J, the junction kept 18 bases outside the gene matches. This CDR3 has 19 residues. CDR1 is SEHNR, CDR2 FQNEAQ, per germline (reference sequence). The CDR3 sequence: CASSIPLGSGRLGQETQYF. The CDR3 DNA sequence: TGTGCCAGCAGCATCCCGCTGGGTAGCGGGAGATTGGGTCAAGAGACCCAGTACTTC.

CDR3 nucleotide sequence: TGTGCCAGCAGCTTATGGGAAGGGGCGACTAATGAAAAACTGTTTTTT. Translated: CASSLWEGATNEKLFF. The J gene is TRBJ1-4, the V gene TRBV7-9; a weak D match, TRBD1 (5 bases). Per germline, CDR1 SEHNR and CDR2 FQNEAQ (reference sequence). The CDR3 is 16 residues long. Trimming took 2 bases from V and 2 from J, leaving 12 bases between them.

The V and J genes are TRBV28 and TRBJ2-2; TRBD2 is a possible D gene (6 bases). Germline values: CDR1 MDHEN, CDR2 SYDVKM. Trimming left V 8 bases short and J 6 bases short, with 19 bases between. This CDR3 region has 15 residues. The CDR3 protein is CASSGPGSSSGELFF. The CDR3 DNA sequence: TGTGCCAGCTCAGGGCCCGGGAGCTCGTCCGGGGAGCTGTTTTTT.

The chain joins TRBV28 to TRBJ2-7; the D gene is possibly TRBD2 (6 bases). Deletions cut 5 bases from V and 3 bases from J, with 14 bases between. The CDR3 covers 14 residues. Germline CDR1 and CDR2: MDHEN and SYDVKM. The chain's CDR3 is CASSRPGGSYEQYF. Written as DNA, the CDR3 is TGTGCCAGCAGTCGCCCTGGGGGGAGCTACGAGCAGTACTTC.

The rearrangement uses TRBV19 and TRBJ2-1; 8 nucleotides agree with TRBD1. CDR3 length: 13 amino acids. Germline CDR1 reads LNHDA; CDR2 reads SQIVND (reference sequence). Germline trimming cut 9 bases from V and 4 bases from J; bases unmatched to any gene: 5. The CDR3 DNA is TGTGCCAGCCGGGACAGGTTATACAATGAGCAGTTCTTC. Its translation is CASRDRLYNEQFF. Variable domain in full (rest from reference TRBV19 and TRBJ2-1): DGGITQSPKYLFRKEGQNVTLSCEQNLNHDAMYWYRQDPGQGLRLIYYSQIVNDFQKGDIAEGYSVSREKKESFPLTVTSAQKNPTAFYLCASRDRLYNEQFFGPGTRLTVL.

J is TRBJ2-7 and V is TRBV29-1; possible D gene TRBD1, 5 bases. CDR1 is SQVTM and CDR2 is ANQGSEA in the germline V gene. The CDR3 covers 11 residues. Trimming removed 6 bases at V and 2 bases at J, with 8 bases between. The CDR3 coding sequence is TGCAGCGTGGGGCCTACCTACGAGCAGTACTTC. Translating gives CSVGPTYEQYF.

The rearrangement joins TRBV2 to TRBJ2-1; 8 nucleotides match TRBD1. Germline V gene sequence: CDR1 SNHLY, CDR2 FYNNEI. The CDR3 loop spans 15 amino acids. With 5 bases clipped from V and 9 bases from J, the junction kept 12 bases outside the gene matches. The CDR3 is CASSLRTGTTGEQFF. CDR3 sequence (DNA): TGTGCCAGCAGTCTGAGGACAGGGACCACGGGTGAGCAGTTCTTC.

The chain is built from TRBV18 and TRBJ2-7, with unresolved D. V lost 3 bases and J lost 6, with 21 bases in between. Germline CDR1 KGHSH, CDR2 LQKENI. The CDR3 has 16 amino acids. The CDR3 DNA is TGTGCCAGCTCACCTTTAAATTTGGTGGGTCTCGGCGAGCAGTACTTC. Translation gives CASSPLNLVGLGEQYF.

The chain uses TRBV7-2 and TRBJ1-4; TRBD1 matches at 7 bases. The J segment lost 2 bases and the V segment lost 1 base, leaving 7 bases of the junction unmatched. The germline gives CDR1 SGHTA, CDR2 FQGNSA. The CDR3 totals 17 residues. The CDR3 here is CASSLDITTGTNEKLFF. In DNA form, the CDR3 reads TGTGCCAGCAGCTTAGATATTACGACAGGGACTAATGAAAAACTGTTTTTT.

The chain uses TRBV18 and TRBJ2-7; 9 nucleotides agree with TRBD1. V lost 4 bases, J lost 6 bases, and 7 bases stayed unmatched. Germline V lookup: CDR1 KGHSH, CDR2 LQKENI. The CDR3 has 14 amino acids. CDR3 bases: TGTGCCAGCTCACTAGGGGACAGGGTGGGCGAGCAGTACTTC. Its translation is CASSLGDRVGEQYF.

The V and J genes are TRBV15 and TRBJ1-1, with D tentatively TRBD1 (6 bases). Trimming removed 0 bases at V and 4 bases at J, with 12 bases between. Germline V gene data show CDR1 as LNHNV and CDR2 as YYDKDF (reference sequence). There are 15 residues in the CDR3. The chain's CDR3 is CATSREGGLGTEAFF. The CDR3 DNA reads TGTGCCACCAGCAGAGAAGGGGGGCTGGGCACTGAAGCTTTCTTT.

The CDR3 spells CASSPPGQWQHNEQFF. The DNA of the CDR3 is TGTGCCAGCAGTCCGCCGGGGCAGTGGCAACACAATGAGCAGTTCTTC. The V and J genes are TRBV27 and TRBJ2-1, with D perhaps matching TRBD1 or TRBD2 (5 bases each). Trimming cost V 5 bases and J 5 bases, with 19 bases left between them. This CDR3 is 16 amino acids long. CDR1 and CDR2 (germline): MNHEY, SMNVEV (reference sequence).